This TCR beta chain is from a study of shared clonotypes between healthy human individuals. Study-wide results and caveats: Clonotype sharing among donors was thought likely to change with sequencing depth.

Running of the assay took place at deep level. Data came from immunoSEQ multiplex PCR; TCRdb stores just in-frame clones and leaves some out. The sample contains millions of clones, roughly 93% of which appear only once. As concerns this clone: Its target is unknown. Different DNA sequences within this sample yield the same CDR3.

Sequencing was performed on naive CD4+ T cells from PBMCs. Subset noted: CD45RA+ positively selected. The sequence derives from a young man in good health. Some clones in this sample may be carry-over from other donors' samples.

Written as DNA, the CDR3 is TGTGCCAGCAGCTTAGGCGGCACGAACACCGGGGAGCTGTTTTTT. It encodes CASSLGGTNTGELFF. The V and J genes are TRBV7-9 and TRBJ2-2; D unclear. CDR3 length: 15 residues. Germline V gene data show CDR1 as SEHNR and CDR2 as FQNEAQ (reference sequence). V lost 1 base and J lost 0, with 6 bases in between.